These 23 T cell receptor beta chains originate from one sample sequenced in a study of regulatory T cells in long-lasting Graves disease. To make TCR beta libraries, researchers used iRepertoire HTBI primers and Arm-PCR of CDR3 regions. Each CDR3 protein gets one entry after TCRdb re-called the multiplex PCR reads with MiXCR. The top ten hold around 20% of the sample, which has 370,000 or so distinct CDR3 sequences, 15% to 20% seen once. Time point reported: newly diagnosed GD, antithyroid drugs for less than 3 months. From RNA extracted from PBMCs, the TCR library was made. These data also formed part of another study, on T cells in Graves' hyperthyroidism and ophthalmopathy.

This specimen was peripheral blood mononuclear cells (PBMCs), taken at new diagnosis, from a patient treated with antithyroid drugs. The receptors were sampled from a woman under 30 with Graves disease.

This rearrangement joins TRBV6-1 to TRBJ2-6, with 9 bases matching TRBD1. Germline-derived CDR1 and CDR2 are MNHNS and SASEGT. The CDR3 length is 18 residues. Losses at the gene ends were 4 bases for V and 0 bases for J; bases not matched to a gene: 7. In DNA, the CDR3 is TGTGCCAGCAGTGGCCGGGACAGGGCTCGCTCTGGGGCCAACGTCCTGACTTTC. It codes for CASSGRDRARSGANVLTF.

This clonotype was observed a few times. A far larger clone is one nucleotide away, so this likely arose from a read error. The V and J genes are TRBV7-8 and TRBJ2-3; D might be TRBD1 (6 bases). Germline CDR1 SGHVS, CDR2 FQNEAQ. This CDR3 is built from 14 residues. The V gene lost 5 bases and the J gene lost 0 bases, with 9 bases spanning the gap. Here the CDR3 reads CASSQDRSTDTQYF. The CDR3 DNA reads as TGTGCCAGCAGCCAGGACAGAAGCACAGATACGCAGTATTTT.

There are a few counts of this clonotype. The CDR3 sequence: CASSVEGLPSNEQYF. For the CDR3, the DNA is TGTGCCAGCAGCGTAGAGGGACTCCCTAGTAACGAGCAGTACTTC. The chain links TRBV9 to TRBJ2-7; possibly TRBD2 for D (6 bases). CDR3 length: 15 amino acids. Trimming took off 0 bases at V and 5 bases at J, with 15 bases between the two ends. CDR1 SGDLS and CDR2 YYNGEE come from the germline V gene.

This clonotype was seen repeatedly, ten times or more. The chain uses TRBV29-1 and TRBJ2-1, with 7 bases lining up with TRBD1. The CDR3 is made up of 13 amino acids. The V and J ends lost 3 bases and 5 bases, in that order; junction bases with no gene match: 4. CDR1 is SQVTM, CDR2 ANQGSEA, per germline. This CDR3 reads CSVDRGKDNEQFF. CDR3 sequence (DNA): TGCAGCGTTGACAGGGGGAAGGACAATGAGCAGTTCTTC.

This clonotype appeared many times. This sequence joins TRBV6-2 or TRBV6-3 and TRBJ2-7; D perhaps matches TRBD1 (6 bases). CDR3 length: 14 amino acids. The V and J ends lost 7 bases and 2 bases respectively, with 15 bases between them. Germline loops: CDR1 MNHEY, CDR2 SVGEGT. CDR3 DNA: TGTGCCAGCATTACGGCCAGGGACACCTACGAGCAGTACTTC. Amino acids: CASITARDTYEQYF.

This clonotype has just a few counts. The genes are TRBV30 and TRBJ2-7; the D gene is possibly TRBD2 (7 bases). Germline CDR1 and CDR2: GTSNPN and SVGIG (reference sequence). CDR3 size: 18 residues. Trimming cost V 5 bases and J 2 bases, with 28 bases left between them. In DNA form, the CDR3 reads TGTGCCTGGGGGATTTGGGGGGGCCGGAGGTCCTCCCCCTACGAGCAGTACTTC. It is translated as CAWGIWGGRRSSPYEQYF.

This clonotype was seen a single time. A much larger clone lies one base from this, so it may be a read error. J is TRBJ2-7 and V is TRBV20-1; a weak D match, TRBD2 (6 bases). Germline V gene data show CDR1 as DFQATT and CDR2 as SNEGSKA (reference sequence). CDR3 length: 12 amino acids. CDR3 nucleotides: TGCAGTGCTTCGGGGGACTCCTGCGAGCAGTACTTC. This sequence encodes CSASGDSCEQYF.

This chain connects TRBV19 to TRBJ2-2, with D tentatively TRBD1 (6 bases). CDR3 length: 15 amino acids. Trimming took off 6 bases at V and 7 bases at J, with 18 bases between the two ends. The germline gives CDR1 LNHDA, CDR2 SQIVND (reference sequence). The CDR3 DNA is TGTGCCAGTAGACAACCGCAGGGGCTCGGCGGGGAGCTGTTTTTT. Protein: CASRQPQGLGGELFF.

The chain is built from TRBV7-2 and TRBJ2-2; TRBD2 agrees at 7 bases. V dropped 5 bases and J dropped 6; count of bases not matched to a gene: 6. The CDR3 totals 14 residues. Germline loops: CDR1 SGHTA, CDR2 FQGNSA. CDR3: CASSRTRAAGELFF. CDR3 sequence (DNA): TGTGCCAGCAGCCGGACTAGAGCGGCCGGGGAGCTGTTTTTT.

The rearrangement joins TRBV20-1 to TRBJ2-5, with D possibly being TRBD2 (6 bases). Per germline, CDR1 DFQATT and CDR2 SNEGSKA (reference sequence). CDR3 size: 16 residues. V was cut by 0 bases and J by 1 base, with 15 bases left in between. The CDR3 DNA follows: TGCAGTGCTAGAGACCTTCGTAGCGGAGGCCAAGAGACCCAGTACTTC. It translates to CSARDLRSGGQETQYF.

This clonotype was detected many times. The rearrangement uses TRBV7-3 and TRBJ2-7; D not resolved. Germline-derived CDR1 and CDR2 are SGHTA and FQGTGA. This CDR3 contains 14 residues. V was trimmed by 2 bases and J by 1 base, leaving 9 bases between them. CDR3 region: CASSLHAVSYEQYF. CDR3 nucleotide sequence: TGTGCCAGCAGCTTACACGCGGTATCCTACGAGCAGTACTTC. The full variable domain, its missing parts supplied by reference TRBV7-3 and TRBJ2-7, is GAGVSQTPSNKVTEKGKYVELRCDPISGHTALYWYRQSLGQGPEFLIYFQGTGAADDSGLPNDRFFAVRPEGSVSTLKIQRTERGDSAVYLCASSLHAVSYEQYFGPGTRLTVT.

A few counts support this clonotype. This sequence joins TRBV28 and TRBJ1-4; D gene uncertain. Germline assignment: CDR1 MDHEN and CDR2 SYDVKM. The CDR3 is made up of 13 amino acids. The V end lost 5 bases, the J end lost 5 bases, and 9 bases lay between the germline ends. The CDR3 is CASSNGRNEKLFF. For the CDR3, the DNA is TGTGCCAGCAGTAACGGAAGAAATGAAAAACTGTTTTTT. Based on the CDR3 plus reference TRBV28 and TRBJ1-4, the full variable domain is DVKVTQSSRYLVKRTGEKVFLECVQDMDHENMFWYRQDPGLGLRLIYFSYDVKMKEKGDIPEGYSVSREKKERFSLILESASTNQTSMYLCASSNGRNEKLFFGSGTQLSVL.

This clonotype occurred many times. V is TRBV28 and J is TRBJ2-7; 9 nucleotides agree with TRBD1. The V segment lost 6 bases and the J segment 3 bases; nucleotides outside the gene matches: 27. This CDR3 contains 21 residues. The germline gives CDR1 MDHEN, CDR2 SYDVKM. The DNA for the CDR3 is TGTGCCAGCAGCCGCCCTCTCCTTACGCGGGACAGGGCACTGAGAGACTACGAGCAGTACTTC. It is translated as CASSRPLLTRDRALRDYEQYF.

This chain connects TRBV5-6 to TRBJ1-5, with 8 bases that match TRBD1. Germline CDR1 SGHDT, CDR2 YYEEEE. The CDR3 consists of 18 residues. V was pared by 2 bases and J by 0 bases, with 10 bases of the junction left unmatched. The CDR3 is CASSFSGQAIYSNQPQHF. In DNA, the CDR3 is TGTGCCAGCAGCTTTTCGGGACAGGCCATATATAGCAATCAGCCCCAGCATTTT.

This clonotype was seen ten or more times. V usage is TRBV28 and J usage is TRBJ2-5; D may be TRBD2 (6 bases). The CDR3 has 15 amino acids. V was shortened by 6 bases and J by 2 bases, with 16 bases between the two germline ends. CDR1 and CDR2 (germline): MDHEN, SYDVKM. The CDR3: CASSGRKGRQETQYF. CDR3 nucleotide sequence: TGTGCCAGCAGCGGACGCAAGGGGAGGCAAGAGACCCAGTACTTC.

This clonotype was found many times. The V call is TRBV2, the J call TRBJ1-2; no clear D. V lost 7 bases, J lost 5 bases, and 20 bases lay in between. This CDR3 spans 15 amino acids. Per the germline V gene, CDR1 is SNHLY and CDR2 is FYNNEI. The CDR3, as DNA: TGTGCCAGCATCAAAGGGATGGGGAAAGGATATGGCTACACCTTC. Translating it yields CASIKGMGKGYGYTF. Drawing the rest from reference TRBV2 and TRBJ1-2, the complete variable domain is EPEVTQTPSHQVTQMGQEVILRCVPISNHLYFYWYRQILGQKVEFLVSFYNNEISEKSEIFDDQFSVERPDGSNFTLKIRSTKLEDSAMYFCASIKGMGKGYGYTFGSGTRLTVV.

This clonotype occurred many times. The V gene is TRBV2, the J gene TRBJ2-3; no reliable D call. The germline V gene has CDR1 SNHLY and CDR2 FYNNEI. V was trimmed by 7 bases and J by 2 bases, leaving 7 bases between them. The CDR3 runs 12 residues. CDR3 sequence: CASKAHTDTQYF. The DNA of the CDR3 is TGTGCCAGCAAGGCACACACAGATACGCAGTATTTT.

V gene TRBV7-9 combines with J gene TRBJ2-7; TRBD1 or TRBD2 may be the D gene (5 bases each). CDR3 length equals 16 residues. Trimming took off 4 bases at V and 4 bases at J, with 20 bases between the two ends. The germline V gene has CDR1 SEHNR and CDR2 FQNEAQ (reference sequence). The CDR3: CASSSARGRATYEQYF. DNA of the CDR3: TGTGCCAGCAGCTCTGCCCGGGGACGGGCCACTTACGAGCAGTACTTC.

There are many counts of this clonotype. V gene TRBV11-2 combines with J gene TRBJ2-5, with TRBD2 identical over 13 bases. Germline V gives CDR1 SGHAT, CDR2 FQNNGV. This CDR3 spans 16 amino acids. V was clipped by 5 bases and J by 3 bases; unmatched bases: 6. The CDR3, as DNA: TGTGCCAGCAGCCCGGGACTAGCGGGATTAAAAGAGACCCAGTACTTC. It translates to CASSPGLAGLKETQYF.

This clonotype was detected ten times or more. This sequence joins TRBV5-1 and TRBJ2-1; TRBD2 matches at 9 bases. The CDR3 spans 15 residues. The J segment lost 4 bases and the V segment lost 4 bases, leaving 6 bases of the junction unmatched. Germline CDR1 is SGHRS and CDR2 is YFSETQ. CDR3 protein: CASSATSGLYNEQFF. The DNA for the CDR3 is TGCGCCAGCAGCGCTACTAGCGGGTTGTACAATGAGCAGTTCTTC. The variable domain in full, with the rest retrieved from reference TRBV5-1 and TRBJ2-1, is KAGVTQTPRYLIKTRGQQVTLSCSPISGHRSVSWYQQTPGQGLQFLFEYFSETQRNKGNFPGRFSGRQFSNSRSEMNVSTLELGDSALYLCASSATSGLYNEQFFGPGTRLTVL.

The chain combines TRBV20-1 with TRBJ2-2, with D tentatively TRBD2 (7 bases). The length of the CDR3 is 17 residues. Looked up from germline, CDR1 is DFQATT and CDR2 is SNEGSKA (reference sequence). The V gene lost 0 bases and the J gene lost 2 bases, with 16 bases spanning the gap. This chain's CDR3 is CSARDNRGGPNTGELFF. The CDR3, as DNA: TGCAGTGCTAGAGATAATCGCGGGGGCCCCAACACCGGGGAGCTGTTTTTT.

The table lists this clonotype with many counts. The chain joins TRBV2 to TRBJ2-3; unclear D gene. There are 14 residues in the CDR3. Looked up from germline, CDR1 is SNHLY and CDR2 is FYNNEI. Trimming pared 4 bases from V and 0 bases from J, leaving 8 bases between. CDR3 in DNA: TGTGCCAGCAGTGGGAGCGACAGCACAGATACGCAGTATTTT. Amino acids: CASSGSDSTDTQYF.

The sample holds many counts of this clonotype. The J gene is TRBJ2-7, the V gene TRBV5-1, with a possible D match to TRBD2 (6 bases). This CDR3 region has 12 residues. Trimming removed 0 bases at V and 7 bases at J, with 8 bases between. Germline loops: CDR1 SGHRS, CDR2 YFSETQ. The CDR3, as DNA: TGCGCCAGCAGCTTGGCGGGAGAAGAGCAGTACTTC. It codes for CASSLAGEEQYF.